The rows below give T cell receptor beta chains drawn from one sample of a study of cytomegalovirus exposure and HLA in healthy donors. Assay: immunoSEQ multiplex PCR; the TCRdb copy retains only in-frame clones and omits some. The data hold roughly 160,000 clones, with more than 70% observed a single time. The sample comprised PBMCs. The receptors derive from a man aged 60 to 75 in good health and CMV-seronegative. CDR3s include the opening cysteine and the closing phenylalanine or tryptophan. D genes are given only for firm matches. For some rows the clone size is stated as once, few or many, or as a class when expanded; others skip it.

v_call	d_call	cdr3_length	clone_size	j_call	cdr3_aa	cdr3_nt
TRBV4-3	TRBD2	21	NA	TRBJ2-5	CASSSRVPGIAGDLNQETQYF	TGCGCCAGCAGCTCTCGGGTACCCGGAATAGCGGGGGATCTCAACCAAGAGACCCAGTACTTC
TRBV21-1	NA	14	NA	TRBJ2-7	CASSLLAGVGEQYF	TGTGCCAGCAGCTTGCTAGCGGGAGTAGGAGAGCAGTACTTC
TRBV10-3	TRBD1	13	once	TRBJ1-3	CAISGQGEDTIYF	TGTGCCATCAGCGGACAGGGCGAGGACACCATATATTTT
TRBV5-5	TRBD2	16	NA	TRBJ2-7	CASSLVIGLATYEQYF	TGTGCCAGCAGCTTGGTTATCGGACTAGCGACCTACGAGCAGTACTTC
TRBV5-1	NA	14	NA	TRBJ2-1	CASSPAEPHNEQFF	TGCGCCAGCAGCCCAGCGGAGCCTCACAATGAGCAGTTCTTC
TRBV19	NA	12	NA	TRBJ1-2	CASSTGFDGYTF	TGTGCCAGTAGCACAGGTTTCGATGGCTACACCTTC
TRBV11-3	TRBD2	15	NA	TRBJ2-5	CASSLGTSEEETQYF	TGTGCCAGCAGCTTAGGGACTAGCGAAGAAGAGACCCAGTACTTC
TRBV28	TRBD1	15	NA	TRBJ2-7	CASSLAGQGAHEQYF	TGTGCCAGCAGTTTAGCTGGGCAGGGGGCTCACGAGCAGTACTTC
TRBV28	NA	15	NA	TRBJ1-1	CASSVPDVQVAEAFF	TGTGCCAGCAGTGTACCCGACGTCCAGGTCGCTGAAGCTTTCTTT
TRBV30	NA	14	NA	TRBJ2-1	CAWSAVLTGNEQFF	TGTGCCTGGAGTGCGGTGTTGACTGGTAATGAGCAGTTCTTC
TRBV10-2	NA	12	NA	TRBJ2-7	CASSVLAYEQYF	TGCGCCAGCAGTGTACTTGCCTACGAGCAGTACTTC
TRBV4-3	TRBD1	13	NA	TRBJ2-1	CASSPVPGGEQFF	TGCGCCAGCAGCCCAGTCCCAGGGGGTGAGCAGTTCTTC
TRBV6-1	TRBD1	14	NA	TRBJ2-7	CASSTGGIVYEQYF	TGTGCCAGCAGTACAGGGGGTATAGTGTACGAGCAGTACTTC
TRBV6-1	NA	15	once	TRBJ1-1	CASSDFGRAYTEAFF	TGTGCCAGCAGTGATTTTGGCAGGGCGTACACTGAAGCTTTCTTT
TRBV29-1	TRBD1	13	NA	TRBJ1-4	CSVAQGDNEKLFF	TGCAGCGTCGCTCAGGGGGATAATGAAAAACTGTTTTTT
TRBV21-1	NA	14	NA	TRBJ1-4	CASSIGGPNEKLFF	TGTGCCAGCAGCATTGGGGGCCCCAATGAAAAACTGTTTTTT
TRBV28	TRBD1	14	NA	TRBJ1-3	CASSSQGEGNTIYF	TGTGCCAGCAGCTCACAGGGGGAAGGAAACACCATATATTTT
TRBV25-1	TRBD2	16	NA	TRBJ2-1	CASQKAGLAGRAWQFF	TGTGCCAGCCAGAAAGCGGGACTAGCGGGTAGAGCGTGGCAGTTCTTC
TRBV6-6	TRBD2	13	NA	TRBJ2-3	CASRAGGTDTQYF	TGTGCCAGCAGAGCGGGGGGGACAGATACGCAGTATTTT
TRBV30	NA	16	few	TRBJ1-1	CAWTDGGAGMNTEAFF	TGTGCCTGGACCGACGGCGGGGCAGGGATGAACACTGAAGCTTTCTTT
TRBV6-6	TRBD1	13	NA	TRBJ1-6	CASSGTENSPLHF	TGTGCCAGCAGTGGGACAGAGAATTCACCCCTCCACTTT
TRBV29-1	NA	12	NA	TRBJ1-3	CSVGHSGNTIYF	TGCAGCGTGGGACACTCTGGAAACACCATATATTTT
TRBV4-3	TRBD2	19	NA	TRBJ2-5	CASSQEKPAGLAVQETQYF	TGCGCCAGCAGCCAAGAAAAACCCGCGGGACTAGCGGTCCAAGAGACCCAGTACTTC
TRBV4-3	TRBD1	17	NA	TRBJ1-4	CASSLGTTGGVYEKLFF	TGCGCCAGCAGCCTTGGGACCACAGGGGGGGTTTATGAAAAACTGTTTTTT
TRBV5-1	NA	14	NA	TRBJ2-7	CASSLGVGGYEQYF	TGCGCCAGCAGCTTGGGTGTCGGGGGTTACGAGCAGTACTTC
TRBV6-5	TRBD1	14	NA	TRBJ1-2	CASSFRDSNYGYTF	TGTGCCAGCAGTTTCCGGGACAGCAACTATGGCTACACCTTC
TRBV18	NA	15	NA	TRBJ2-3	CASSPYGERTDTQYF	TGTGCCAGCTCACCATATGGGGAGCGGACAGATACGCAGTATTTT
TRBV4-1	NA	15	NA	TRBJ1-2	CASSQDTTAVYGYTF	TGCGCCAGCAGCCAAGATACGACTGCTGTCTATGGCTACACCTTC
TRBV5-6	TRBD1	14	NA	TRBJ2-5	CASSSRGGGETQYF	TGTGCCAGCAGCAGCCGAGGGGGCGGCGAGACCCAGTACTTC
TRBV4-3	NA	17	few	TRBJ2-5	CASSQERVGWVGETQYF	TGCGCCAGCAGCCAAGAGAGGGTAGGCTGGGTGGGGGAGACCCAGTACTTC
TRBV7-2	NA	14	NA	TRBJ2-7	CVSSPTSRGVEQYF	TGTGTCAGCAGCCCGACTAGCAGGGGAGTCGAGCAGTACTTC
TRBV5-6	NA	13	few	TRBJ2-5	CASSWERGETQYF	TGTGCCAGCAGTTGGGAGAGGGGGGAGACCCAGTACTTC
TRBV9	NA	15	NA	TRBJ1-5	CASSVGPEGNQPQHF	TGTGCCAGCAGCGTAGGTCCGGAGGGCAATCAGCCCCAGCATTTT
TRBV19	TRBD2	16	NA	TRBJ2-3	CASSLWTSGSTDTQYF	TGTGCCAGTAGTTTATGGACTAGCGGGAGCACAGATACGCAGTATTTT
TRBV18	NA	15	NA	TRBJ2-3	CASSPGQGQTDTQYF	TGTGCCAGCTCACCGGGGCAGGGTCAGACAGATACGCAGTATTTT
TRBV29-1	TRBD1	13	NA	TRBJ1-2	CSAYRGPNYGYTF	TGCAGCGCTTACAGGGGGCCTAACTATGGCTACACCTTC
TRBV11-2	NA	12	NA	TRBJ1-2	CASSPSNYGYTF	TGTGCCAGCAGCCCATCTAACTATGGCTACACCTTC
TRBV27	TRBD2	20	NA	TRBJ2-7	CASSLGGPTTLAGVPYEQYF	TGTGCCAGCAGTTTAGGGGGTCCTACAACGCTAGCGGGAGTCCCCTACGAGCAGTACTTC
TRBV6-4	TRBD1	14	NA	TRBJ2-2	CASSETGGTGELFF	TGTGCCAGCAGTGAGACAGGGGGCACCGGGGAGCTGTTTTTT
TRBV27	NA	13	NA	TRBJ2-2	CASSQGTPGELFF	TGTGCCAGCAGCCAGGGAACTCCCGGGGAGCTGTTTTTT
TRBV18	NA	14	NA	TRBJ2-7	CASSPPVPGAEQYF	TGTGCCAGCTCACCACCGGTTCCAGGGGCCGAGCAGTACTTC
TRBV19	NA	14	NA	TRBJ2-7	CASSIRAGPYEQYF	TGTGCCAGTAGTATTAGGGCAGGGCCCTACGAGCAGTACTTC